These 26 T cell receptor beta chains came from one sample sequenced in a study of cytomegalovirus exposure and HLA in healthy donors. Use of 60 Vbeta and 13 Jbeta primers characterized the PCR. Profiling relied on immunoSEQ multiplex PCR, and the TCRdb table lists in-frame clones only, not all of them. The table gives more than 40,000 clones; the top ten clones make up approximately 16% of it. Sequenced material: PBMCs. All receptors derive from a male donor in good health and CMV-seronegative.

This CDR3 is CATSRDAAFETQYF. The CDR3 DNA is TGTGCCACCAGCAGAGATGCGGCATTTGAGACCCAGTACTTC. The gene calls are TRBV15 and TRBJ2-5; the D is unclear. This CDR3 spans 14 amino acids. Germline lookup yields CDR1 LNHNV and CDR2 YYDKDF (reference sequence). V gave up 0 bases and J gave up 5 bases, with 10 bases separating them.

The genes are TRBV6-5 and TRBJ1-4; TRBD1 aligns across 7 bases. V trimming: 0 bases; J trimming: 6 bases; junction bases outside the gene matches: 4. Looked up from germline, CDR1 is MNHEY and CDR2 is SVGAGI. The CDR3 runs to 15 residues. The CDR3 is CASSYSQGGDEKLFF. CDR3 nucleotide sequence: TGTGCCAGCAGTTACTCGCAGGGGGGTGATGAAAAACTGTTTTTT.

This sequence joins TRBV4-1 and TRBJ2-3, with 12 bases matching TRBD2. This CDR3 has 15 amino acids. From germline, CDR1 is MGHRA and CDR2 YSYEKL. V gave up 2 bases and J gave up 7 bases; unmatched junction bases: 4. The CDR3 DNA reads as TGCGCCAGCAGCCAACTACTAGCGGGGGGAAATACGCAGTATTTT. It encodes CASSQLLAGGNTQYF.

Remarks on this clone: Relative to the germline gene, one junction end is altered; a read error may explain this. The gene calls are TRBV7-2 and TRBJ2-2; 8 nucleotides line up with TRBD1. Per germline, CDR1 SGHTA and CDR2 FQGNSA. CDR3 length equals 17 residues. The CDR3 region has the DNA TGTGCTAGCAGCCCCCAGACAGCCAGGGGGCTTGGGCGGGAGCTGTTTTTT. Amino acids: CASSPQTARGLGRELFF.

The rearrangement uses TRBV5-4 and TRBJ1-2; 8 bases are shared with TRBD1. Germline CDR1 and CDR2: SGHNT and YYREEE (reference sequence). The V gene end was trimmed by 3 bases and the J gene end by 4 bases; junction bases not matched to a gene: 8. The CDR3 is 15 residues long. CDR3 amino acids: CASSYDGQGFYGYTF. The DNA of the CDR3 is TGTGCCAGCAGCTACGATGGACAGGGTTTCTATGGCTACACCTTC.

V and J are TRBV18 and TRBJ1-2, with 11 bases aligning to TRBD1. This CDR3 comprises 15 residues. Trimming took 4 bases from V and 3 from J; bases not matched to a gene: 4. Germline V CDR1 and CDR2: KGHSH, LQKENI. The CDR3, as DNA: TGTGCCAGCTCACAGCCGGGACAGGGGGACTATGGCTACACCTTC. Protein product: CASSQPGQGDYGYTF. Based on the CDR3 plus reference TRBV18 and TRBJ1-2, the full variable domain is NAGVMQNPRHLVRRRGQEARLRCSPMKGHSHVYWYRQLPEEGLKFMVYLQKENIIDESGMPKERFSAEFPKEGPSILRIQQVVRGDSAAYFCASSQPGQGDYGYTFGSGTRLTVV.

The J gene is TRBJ2-7, the V gene TRBV19; 7 bases match TRBD1. The junction had 4 bases not matched to a gene; V was cut back by 3 bases and J by 5 bases. CDR3 size: 13 residues. The germline gives CDR1 LNHDA, CDR2 SQIVND (reference sequence). CDR3 DNA sequence: TGTGCCAGTAGTATCGACAGGGCAGACGAGCAGTACTTC. Amino acids: CASSIDRADEQYF. Complete variable domain (other parts from reference TRBV19 and TRBJ2-7): DGGITQSPKYLFRKEGQNVTLSCEQNLNHDAMYWYRQDPGQGLRLIYYSQIVNDFQKGDIAEGYSVSREKKESFPLTVTSAQKNPTAFYLCASSIDRADEQYFGPGTRLTVT.

The chain has TRBV11-2 and TRBJ1-1; D is unclear. Germline CDR1 and CDR2: SGHAT and FQNNGV. V was trimmed by 7 bases and J by 1 base, leaving 7 bases between them. CDR3 length: 12 amino acids. CDR3 nucleotide sequence: TGTGCCAGCACCACGAGGAACACTGAAGCTTTCTTT. Translated, it gives CASTTRNTEAFF.

The J gene is TRBJ2-7, the V gene TRBV6-5; weak D call: TRBD1 (6 bases). CDR3 length equals 14 residues. Germline CDR1 and CDR2: MNHEY and SVGAGI. V lost 6 bases to trimming and J lost 2 bases, with 14 bases between them. Written as DNA, the CDR3 is TGTGCCAGCAGACCCACAGGGCCCCCCTACGAGCAGTACTTC. It yields the protein CASRPTGPPYEQYF.

The chain combines TRBV5-8 with TRBJ2-7; no clear D. This CDR3 is 11 amino acids long. Looked up from germline, CDR1 is SGHTS and CDR2 is YDEGEE. V was trimmed by 2 bases and J by 6 bases, leaving 6 bases between them. Written as DNA, the CDR3 is TGTGCCAGCAGCTTCCCAGGCGAGCAGTACTTC. Amino acids: CASSFPGEQYF.

V usage is TRBV19 and J usage is TRBJ2-3; D remains ambiguous. Germline V CDR1 and CDR2: LNHDA, SQIVND (reference sequence). There are 15 residues in the CDR3. V dropped 3 bases and J dropped 1 base, with 11 bases sitting between them. This CDR3 is CASSIEARGTDTQYF. The CDR3 DNA follows: TGTGCCAGTAGTATTGAAGCCCGGGGCACAGATACGCAGTATTTT. The complete variable domain, with remaining parts taken from reference TRBV19 and TRBJ2-3, reads DGGITQSPKYLFRKEGQNVTLSCEQNLNHDAMYWYRQDPGQGLRLIYYSQIVNDFQKGDIAEGYSVSREKKESFPLTVTSAQKNPTAFYLCASSIEARGTDTQYFGPGTRLTVL.

The chain joins TRBV4-2 to TRBJ2-7; a weak D match, TRBD1 (5 bases). Per the germline V gene, CDR1 is LGHNA and CDR2 is YNFKEQ. V gave up 4 bases and J gave up 4 bases, with 20 bases separating them. This CDR3 is 16 amino acids long. The CDR3 spells CASSPAAGSDLYEQYF. CDR3 bases: TGTGCCAGCAGCCCAGCCGCAGGGTCGGATTTGTACGAGCAGTACTTC.

The CDR3 loop reads CASSFGRGSGNTIYF. The CDR3 coding sequence is TGTGCCAGCAGCTTCGGCAGGGGGTCTGGAAACACCATATATTTT. The rearrangement uses TRBV11-3 and TRBJ1-3, with 7 nucleotides matching TRBD1. Germline-derived CDR1 and CDR2 are SGHNT and YENEEA. J gave up 1 base and V 3 bases, and 3 bases lay outside the gene matches. This CDR3 has 15 residues.

The V and J genes are TRBV29-1 and TRBJ1-1; perhaps TRBD1 as D (5 bases). This CDR3 comprises 16 residues. The V gene's germline CDR1 is SQVTM and CDR2 ANQGSEA. V dropped 3 bases and J dropped 1 base, with 18 bases sitting between them. CDR3 bases: TGCAGCGTTGACGCTCACGGGGGGGTTCGGAACACTGAAGCTTTCTTT. It yields the protein CSVDAHGGVRNTEAFF.

The J gene is TRBJ1-6, the V gene TRBV30; 10 nucleotides match TRBD1. The CDR3 totals 15 residues. After removal of 3 bases from V and 4 bases from J, the junction contained 3 bases not matched to a gene. Germline values: CDR1 GTSNPN, CDR2 SVGIG (reference sequence). The chain's CDR3 is CAWSGTGAYNSPLHF. DNA of the CDR3: TGTGCCTGGAGCGGGACAGGGGCTTATAATTCACCCCTCCACTTT.

The chain combines TRBV9 with TRBJ2-5; 7 nucleotides match TRBD1. With 2 bases clipped from V and 1 base from J, the junction kept 2 bases outside the gene matches. There are 14 residues in the CDR3. The germline gives CDR1 SGDLS, CDR2 YYNGEE. CDR3 region: CASSVGTVQETQYF. Written as DNA, the CDR3 is TGTGCCAGCAGCGTGGGGACAGTCCAAGAGACCCAGTACTTC. The whole variable domain, filled in from reference TRBV9 and TRBJ2-5, reads DSGVTQTPKHLITATGQRVTLRCSPRSGDLSVYWYQQSLDQGLQFLIQYYNGEERAKGNILERFSAQQFPDLHSELNLSSLELGDSALYFCASSVGTVQETQYFGPGTRLLVL.

The chain links TRBV6-7 to TRBJ1-5; D perhaps matches TRBD1 (5 bases). TRBV6-7 is recorded as an ORF, its role being uncertain. Trimming took 2 bases from V and 4 from J, leaving 15 bases between them. The CDR3 has 16 residues. The CDR3 protein is CASSYPRPGLNQPQHF. As DNA, the CDR3 is TGTGCCAGCAGTTACCCGCGTCCAGGGCTGAATCAGCCCCAGCATTTT.

This chain joins TRBV18 and TRBJ1-5; D possibly corresponds to TRBD1 (5 bases). Germline CDR1 KGHSH, CDR2 LQKENI. Trimming cost V 0 bases and J 6 bases, with 12 bases left between them. The CDR3 length is 15 residues. The CDR3 coding sequence is TGTGCCAGCTCACCACCGATCAGGGAAGGTCAGCCCCAGCATTTT. Translated: CASSPPIREGQPQHF.

The chain couples TRBV6-1 to TRBJ1-5; 7 nucleotides agree with TRBD1. Germline CDR1 reads MNHNS; CDR2 reads SASEGT. V lost 6 bases and J lost 7; bases outside the gene matches: 9. This CDR3 spans 14 amino acids. The CDR3 DNA reads as TGTGCCAGCAGACAGACAGGGAGAGAGCAGCCCCAGCATTTT. Protein sequence: CASRQTGREQPQHF.

The chain carries TRBV10-1 and TRBJ1-6; no clear D. The CDR3 runs 15 residues. Germline values: CDR1 WNHNN, CDR2 SYGVQD (reference sequence). V dropped 4 bases and J dropped 5 bases, with 12 bases sitting between them. The CDR3 reads CASSGDVRNNSPLHF. For the CDR3, the DNA is TGCGCCAGCAGTGGAGACGTGAGGAATAATTCACCCCTCCACTTT.

The chain couples TRBV23-1 to TRBJ2-7, with 8 bases identical to TRBD1. TRBV23-1 is reported as an ORF; its role is uncertain. The CDR3 runs 16 residues. Losses at the gene ends were 6 bases for V and 0 bases for J; bases not matched to a gene: 10. CDR3 DNA: TGCGCCAGCAGCCCGACACAGGGGGTAAGCTCCTACGAGCAGTACTTC. Protein product: CASSPTQGVSSYEQYF.

V and J are TRBV6-5 and TRBJ2-5, with TRBD1 identical over 8 bases. V dropped 8 bases and J dropped 2; count of bases not matched to a gene: 10. Per germline, CDR1 MNHEY and CDR2 SVGAGI. The CDR3 runs to 15 residues. CDR3: CASGDWTGLQETQYF. The DNA for the CDR3 is TGTGCCAGCGGGGACTGGACAGGGTTACAAGAGACCCAGTACTTC.

The CDR3 loop is CASSWTGRTNTEAFF. The CDR3, as DNA: TGTGCCAGCAGCTGGACAGGGAGAACGAACACTGAAGCTTTCTTT. The V gene is TRBV5-6, the J gene TRBJ1-1; the match to TRBD1 covers 8 bases. The V gene end was trimmed by 3 bases and the J gene end by 1 base; junction bases not matched to a gene: 5. The CDR3 extends over 15 amino acids. CDR1 and CDR2 from the germline V gene are SGHDT and YYEEEE.

This sequence joins TRBV6-5 and TRBJ2-5; TRBD2 agrees at 10 bases. The CDR3 is made up of 15 amino acids. V was clipped by 5 bases and J by 3 bases; unmatched bases: 6. Germline V gene lookup returns CDR1 MNHEY and CDR2 SVGAGI. Here the CDR3 reads CASSRDGLAEETQYF. The CDR3 region has the DNA TGTGCCAGCAGTCGAGACGGACTAGCGGAAGAGACCCAGTACTTC.

The CDR3 here is CASSLQTAYNEQFF. The CDR3 DNA sequence: TGTGCCAGTAGTCTCCAGACAGCCTACAATGAGCAGTTCTTC. The J gene is TRBJ2-1, the V gene TRBV19; D possibly corresponds to TRBD1 (5 bases). CDR1 LNHDA and CDR2 SQIVND come from the germline V gene (reference sequence). Trimming removed 5 bases at V and 2 bases at J, with 10 bases between. The CDR3 consists of 14 residues. The variable domain in full, with the rest retrieved from reference TRBV19 and TRBJ2-1, is DGGITQSPKYLFRKEGQNVTLSCEQNLNHDAMYWYRQDPGQGLRLIYYSQIVNDFQKGDIAEGYSVSREKKESFPLTVTSAQKNPTAFYLCASSLQTAYNEQFFGPGTRLTVL.

The genes are TRBV5-1 and TRBJ1-2; 10 nucleotides align to TRBD1. CDR3 length: 15 amino acids. V lost 0 bases and J lost 6; bases outside the gene matches: 5. CDR1 and CDR2 (germline): SGHRS, YFSETQ. The CDR3 sequence is CASSLGQGAGDGYTF. The CDR3 bases are TGCGCCAGCAGCTTGGGACAGGGGGCGGGAGATGGCTACACCTTC.